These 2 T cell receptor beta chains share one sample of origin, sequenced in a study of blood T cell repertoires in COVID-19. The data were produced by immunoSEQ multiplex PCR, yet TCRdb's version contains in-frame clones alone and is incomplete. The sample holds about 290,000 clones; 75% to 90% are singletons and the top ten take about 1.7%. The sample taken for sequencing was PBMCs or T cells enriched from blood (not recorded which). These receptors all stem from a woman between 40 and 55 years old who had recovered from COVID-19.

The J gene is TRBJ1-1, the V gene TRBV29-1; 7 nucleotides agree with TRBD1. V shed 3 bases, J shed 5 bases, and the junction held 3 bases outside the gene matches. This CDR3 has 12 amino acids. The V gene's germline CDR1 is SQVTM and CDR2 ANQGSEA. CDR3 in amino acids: CSVEGQRTEAFF. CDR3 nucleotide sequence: TGCAGCGTTGAGGGACAGAGGACTGAAGCTTTCTTT. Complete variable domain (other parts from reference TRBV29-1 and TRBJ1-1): SAVISQKPSRDICQRGTSLTIQCQVDSQVTMMFWYRQQPGQSLTLIATANQGSEATYESGFVIDKFPISRPNLTFSTLTVSNMSPEDSSIYLCSVEGQRTEAFFGQGTRLTVV.

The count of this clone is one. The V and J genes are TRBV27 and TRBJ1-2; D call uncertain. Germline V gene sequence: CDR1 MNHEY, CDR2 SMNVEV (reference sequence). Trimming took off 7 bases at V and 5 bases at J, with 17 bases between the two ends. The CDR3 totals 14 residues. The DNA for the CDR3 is TGTGCCAGCACCGCTACGAGGGAAGGTTATGGCTACACCTTC. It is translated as CASTATREGYGYTF.